This T cell receptor beta chain was retrieved from a study of blood T cell repertoires in COVID-19. Background on the study: PBMCs, B-cell-depleted T cells, or T cells were the source of the cDNA or gDNA that made up the material.

Authors' processing steps: Reference gene primer amplification gave nucleated cell count estimates. The protocol was immunoSEQ multiplex PCR, while the TCRdb copy is restricted to in-frame clones and leaves out a portion. V and J calls and clone size come straight from that table; D and trimming were deduced from the DNA. The sample contains about 230,000 clones, over 70% of which appear only once. The CDR3 has 11 amino acids. CDR1 and CDR2 from the germline V gene are LNHDA and SQIVND (reference sequence). V lost 9 bases to trimming and J lost 5 bases, with 10 bases between them. This clonotype originated in a man aged 40-55 years with acute or convalescent COVID-19. Sequenced material: peripheral blood. The gene calls are TRBV19 and TRBJ1-1, with a weak D call TRBD1 (6 bases). The CDR3 loop reads CASLRGTEAFF. CDR3 nucleotide sequence: TGTGCCAGCCTAAGGGGGACTGAAGCTTTCTTT. Supplemented by reference TRBV19 and TRBJ1-1, the full variable domain reads DGGITQSPKYLFRKEGQNVTLSCEQNLNHDAMYWYRQDPGQGLRLIYYSQIVNDFQKGDIAEGYSVSREKKESFPLTVTSAQKNPTAFYLCASLRGTEAFFGQGTRLTVV.